The entry below gives a single T cell receptor (beta chain) sequence along with its context. Its specificity is unknown. Germline V gene data show CDR1 as SNHLY and CDR2 as FYNNEI. This CDR3 is 13 amino acids long. The V segment lost 5 bases and the J segment 6 bases; nucleotides outside the gene matches: 6. 13 Jbeta primers and 60 Vbeta primers were used for the PCR. Generated by immunoSEQ multiplex PCR, the TCRdb table keeps only in-frame clones and is missing some. The sample lists roughly 130,000 clones, approximately 86% occurring once. This sample was included in a study of cytomegalovirus exposure and HLA in healthy donors. Overall study context: Among about 200 million T cells, an earlier analysis found roughly 110 million unique TCR beta sequences. Unique TCRs numbering around 85 million, obtained from HLA-typed donors, made up an early data release. Regarding the study as a whole: It was confirmed in vitro that three of the CMV-associated chains were specific for CMV antigens. Previous analysis showed most TCR beta V segments were productive about 87% or about 30% of the time.

Sequencing input: PBMCs. The J gene is TRBJ1-2, the V gene TRBV2, with TRBD1 matching 7 bases. This TCR came from a boy aged 5-17 years in good health and CMV-seronegative. CDR3: CASSYDRVDGYTF. Written as DNA, the CDR3 is TGTGCCAGCAGTTATGACAGGGTGGATGGCTACACCTTC.